This T cell receptor beta chain is drawn from a study of CD8 T cells in ankylosing spondylitis. One entry per CDR3 protein results from TCRdb running MiXCR on the 5' RACE reads. The sample has roughly 130,000 distinct CDR3 sequences, more than 6.5% seen once. The sample holds many counts of this clonotype. This CDR3 contains 13 residues. The V and J ends lost 2 bases and 4 bases respectively, with 8 bases between them. Germline values: CDR1 SGDLS, CDR2 YYNGEE. The material sequenced was blood, either unsorted or a sorted T cell fraction (not recorded which). This clonotype was obtained from a male donor with ankylosing spondylitis or in good health (not recorded which). The chain couples TRBV9 to TRBJ2-3; possibly TRBD1 or TRBD2 for D (5 bases each). The CDR3 region is CASSVGAADTQYF. The CDR3 nucleotides read TGTGCCAGCAGCGTCGGGGCAGCAGATACGCAGTATTTT. Based on the CDR3 plus reference TRBV9 and TRBJ2-3, the full variable domain is DSGVTQTPKHLITATGQRVTLRCSPRSGDLSVYWYQQSLDQGLQFLIQYYNGEERAKGNILERFSAQQFPDLHSELNLSSLELGDSALYFCASSVGAADTQYFGPGTRLTVL.